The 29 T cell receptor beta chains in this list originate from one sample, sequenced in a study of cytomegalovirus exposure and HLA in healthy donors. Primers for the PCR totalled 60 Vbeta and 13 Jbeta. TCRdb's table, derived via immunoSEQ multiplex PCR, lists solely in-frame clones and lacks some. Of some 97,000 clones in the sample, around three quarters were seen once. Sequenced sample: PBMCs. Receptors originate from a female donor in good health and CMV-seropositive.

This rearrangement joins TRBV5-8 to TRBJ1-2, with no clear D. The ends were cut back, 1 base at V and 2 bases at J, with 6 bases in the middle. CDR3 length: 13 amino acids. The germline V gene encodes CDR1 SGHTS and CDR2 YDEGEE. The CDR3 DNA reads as TGTGCCAGCAGCTTGCCCCCAAACTATGGCTACACCTTC. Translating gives CASSLPPNYGYTF.

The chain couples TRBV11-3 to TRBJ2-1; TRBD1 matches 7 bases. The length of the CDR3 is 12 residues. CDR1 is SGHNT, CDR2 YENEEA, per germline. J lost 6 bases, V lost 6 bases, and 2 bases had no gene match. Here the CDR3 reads CASRGQSNEQFF. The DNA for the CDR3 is TGTGCCAGCAGGGGACAGTCCAATGAGCAGTTCTTC.

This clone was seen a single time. The CDR3 region is CASSSPGFAEAFF. The CDR3 DNA reads TGTGCCAGCAGCTCCCCGGGGTTCGCTGAAGCTTTCTTT. The chain recombines TRBV27 with TRBJ1-1; D remains ambiguous. The CDR3 is 13 amino acids. V lost 6 bases and J 6 bases, leaving 14 bases between the germline ends. Germline values: CDR1 MNHEY, CDR2 SMNVEV (reference sequence).

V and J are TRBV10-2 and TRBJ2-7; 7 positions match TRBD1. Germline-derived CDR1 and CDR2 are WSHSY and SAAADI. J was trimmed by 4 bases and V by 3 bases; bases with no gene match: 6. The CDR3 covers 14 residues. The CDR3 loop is CASSDRDSYYEQYF. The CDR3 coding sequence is TGCGCCAGCAGTGATAGGGACAGTTATTACGAGCAGTACTTC.

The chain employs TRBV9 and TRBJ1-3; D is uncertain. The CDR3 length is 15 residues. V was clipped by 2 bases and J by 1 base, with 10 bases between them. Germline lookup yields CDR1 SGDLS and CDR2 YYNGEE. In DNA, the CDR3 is TGTGCCAGCAGCGTTTCCGGAGGTTCTGGAAACACCATATATTTT. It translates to CASSVSGGSGNTIYF.

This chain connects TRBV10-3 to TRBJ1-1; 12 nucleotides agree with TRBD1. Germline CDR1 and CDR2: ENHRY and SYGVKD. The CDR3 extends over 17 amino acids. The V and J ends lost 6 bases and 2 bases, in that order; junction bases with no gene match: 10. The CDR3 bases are TGTGCCATCAGGGGGACCCCGGGACAGGGGGCAAACACTGAAGCTTTCTTT. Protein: CAIRGTPGQGANTEAFF.

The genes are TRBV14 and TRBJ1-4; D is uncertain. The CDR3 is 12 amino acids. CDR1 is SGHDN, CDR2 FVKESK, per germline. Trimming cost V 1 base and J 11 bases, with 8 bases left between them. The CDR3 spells CASSQGRWKLFF. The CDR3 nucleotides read TGTGCCAGCAGCCAAGGCAGGTGGAAACTGTTTTTT.

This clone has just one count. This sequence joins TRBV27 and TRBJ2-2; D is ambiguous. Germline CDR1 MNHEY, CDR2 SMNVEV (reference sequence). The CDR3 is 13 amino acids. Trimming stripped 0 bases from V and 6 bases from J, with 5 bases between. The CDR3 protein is CASSLSTPGELFF. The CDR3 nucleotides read TGTGCCAGCAGTTTATCGACTCCCGGGGAGCTGTTTTTT.

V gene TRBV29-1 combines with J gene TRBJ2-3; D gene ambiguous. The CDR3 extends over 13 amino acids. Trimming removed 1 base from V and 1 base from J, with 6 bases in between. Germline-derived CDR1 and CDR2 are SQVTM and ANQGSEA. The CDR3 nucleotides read TGCAGCGTTGAAGGTAGCCGCACAGATACGCAGTATTTT. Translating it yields CSVEGSRTDTQYF.

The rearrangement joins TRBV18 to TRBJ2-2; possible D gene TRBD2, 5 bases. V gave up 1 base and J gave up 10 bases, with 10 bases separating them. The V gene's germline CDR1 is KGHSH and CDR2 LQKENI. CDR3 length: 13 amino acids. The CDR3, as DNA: TGTGCCAGCTCACCACTCGGGAAACAGGAGCTGTTTTTT. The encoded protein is CASSPLGKQELFF.

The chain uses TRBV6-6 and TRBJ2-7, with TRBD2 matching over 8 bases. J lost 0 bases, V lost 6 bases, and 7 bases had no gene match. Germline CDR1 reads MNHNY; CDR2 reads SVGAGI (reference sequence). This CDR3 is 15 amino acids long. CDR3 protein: CASSGSGTSSYEQYF. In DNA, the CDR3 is TGTGCCAGCAGCGGCTCCGGGACTAGCTCCTACGAGCAGTACTTC.

The CDR3 coding sequence is TGTGCCACCAGCAGAGTGCGGAGCACTGAAGCTTTCTTT. This translates into CATSRVRSTEAFF. The chain has TRBV15 and TRBJ1-1; D gene unclear. In germline, CDR1 is LNHNV, CDR2 YYDKDF (reference sequence). The CDR3 length is 13 residues. V lost 1 base and J 4 bases, leaving 7 bases between the germline ends.

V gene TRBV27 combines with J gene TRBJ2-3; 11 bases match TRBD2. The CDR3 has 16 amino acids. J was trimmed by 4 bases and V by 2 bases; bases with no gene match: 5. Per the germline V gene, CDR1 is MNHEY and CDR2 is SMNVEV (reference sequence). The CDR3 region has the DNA TGTGCCAGCAGTTTAATGACTAGCGGGAACCCAGATACGCAGTATTTT. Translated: CASSLMTSGNPDTQYF.

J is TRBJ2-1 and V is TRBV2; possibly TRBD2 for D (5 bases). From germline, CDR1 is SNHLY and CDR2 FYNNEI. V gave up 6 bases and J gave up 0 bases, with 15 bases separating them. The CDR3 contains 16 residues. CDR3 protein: CASSRESAHSYNEQFF. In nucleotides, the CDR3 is TGTGCCAGCAGCCGGGAATCAGCCCACTCCTACAATGAGCAGTTCTTC.

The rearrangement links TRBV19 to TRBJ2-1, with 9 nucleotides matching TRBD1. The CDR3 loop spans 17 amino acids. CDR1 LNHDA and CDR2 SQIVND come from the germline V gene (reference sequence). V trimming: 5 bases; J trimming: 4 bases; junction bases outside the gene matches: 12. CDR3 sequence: CASSELLQGARYNEQFF. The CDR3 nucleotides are TGTGCCAGTAGTGAATTATTACAGGGGGCGAGGTACAATGAGCAGTTCTTC.

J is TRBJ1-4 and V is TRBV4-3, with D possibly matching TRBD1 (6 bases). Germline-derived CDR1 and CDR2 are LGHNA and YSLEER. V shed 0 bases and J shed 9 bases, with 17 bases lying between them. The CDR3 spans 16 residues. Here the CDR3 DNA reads TGCGCCAGCAGCCAAGATTTGGGGGCCCTAGTGAAAAAACTGTTTTTT. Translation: CASSQDLGALVKKLFF.

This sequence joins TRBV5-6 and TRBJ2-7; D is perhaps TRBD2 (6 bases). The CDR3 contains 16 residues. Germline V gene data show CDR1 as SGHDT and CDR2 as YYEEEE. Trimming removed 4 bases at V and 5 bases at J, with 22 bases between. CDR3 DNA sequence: TGTGCCAGCAGCCCACCTTATCGGAGGGCGGACCACGAGCAGTACTTC. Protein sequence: CASSPPYRRADHEQYF.

In nucleotides, the CDR3 is TGTGCCAGCAAAGGGCACAGGGGGTACCAAGAGACCCAGTACTTC. Encoded protein: CASKGHRGYQETQYF. The chain employs TRBV6-1 and TRBJ2-5; 8 positions match TRBD1. Germline CDR1 reads MNHNS; CDR2 reads SASEGT. The CDR3 covers 15 residues. The V and J ends lost 7 bases and 0 bases, in that order; junction bases with no gene match: 7.

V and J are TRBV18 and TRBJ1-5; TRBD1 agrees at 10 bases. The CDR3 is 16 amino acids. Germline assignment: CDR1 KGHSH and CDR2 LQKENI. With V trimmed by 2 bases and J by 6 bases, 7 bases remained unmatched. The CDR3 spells CASSPFDRGPGQPQHF. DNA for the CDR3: TGTGCCAGCTCACCATTCGACAGGGGGCCCGGTCAGCCCCAGCATTTT.

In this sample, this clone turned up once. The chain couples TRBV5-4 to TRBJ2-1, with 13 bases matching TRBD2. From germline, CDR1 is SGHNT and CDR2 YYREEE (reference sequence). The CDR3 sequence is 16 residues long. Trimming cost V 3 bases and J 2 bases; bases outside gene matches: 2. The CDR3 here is CASSSGTSGAYNEQFF. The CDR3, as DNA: TGTGCCAGCAGCTCCGGGACTAGCGGGGCCTACAATGAGCAGTTCTTC.

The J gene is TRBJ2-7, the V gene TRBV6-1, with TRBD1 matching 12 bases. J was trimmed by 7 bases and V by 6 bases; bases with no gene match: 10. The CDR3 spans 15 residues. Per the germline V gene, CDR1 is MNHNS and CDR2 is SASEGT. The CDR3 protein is CASSSTGTGGGEQYF. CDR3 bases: TGTGCCAGCAGCTCGACCGGGACAGGGGGCGGGGAGCAGTACTTC.

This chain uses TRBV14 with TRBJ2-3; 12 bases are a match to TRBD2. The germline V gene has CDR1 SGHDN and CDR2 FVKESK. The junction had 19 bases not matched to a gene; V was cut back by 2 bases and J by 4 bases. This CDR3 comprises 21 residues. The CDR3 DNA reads TGTGCCAGCAGCCAATTCTCGGTTATACTAGCGGGGGGCCGGACGGCAGATACGCAGTATTTT. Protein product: CASSQFSVILAGGRTADTQYF.

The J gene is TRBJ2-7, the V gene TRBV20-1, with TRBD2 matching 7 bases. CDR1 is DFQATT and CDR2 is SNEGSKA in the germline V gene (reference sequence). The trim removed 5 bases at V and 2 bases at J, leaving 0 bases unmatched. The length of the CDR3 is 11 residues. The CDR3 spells CSAGTTYEQYF. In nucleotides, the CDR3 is TGCAGTGCTGGGACTACCTACGAGCAGTACTTC.

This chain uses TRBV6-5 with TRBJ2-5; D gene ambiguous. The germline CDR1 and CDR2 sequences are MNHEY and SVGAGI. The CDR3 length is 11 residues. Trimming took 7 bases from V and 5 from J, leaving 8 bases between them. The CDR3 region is CASTVDETQYF. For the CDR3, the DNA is TGTGCCAGCACCGTAGATGAGACCCAGTACTTC.

CDR3 bases: TGTGCCTGGAGTGACACGGGACTTCGGGGGGGGGAGCAGTACTTC. Translating gives CAWSDTGLRGGEQYF. The V gene is TRBV30, the J gene TRBJ2-7; the match to TRBD2 covers 8 bases. The CDR3 has 15 residues. V shed 1 base, J shed 7 bases, and the junction held 12 bases outside the gene matches. Per germline, CDR1 GTSNPN and CDR2 SVGIG (reference sequence).

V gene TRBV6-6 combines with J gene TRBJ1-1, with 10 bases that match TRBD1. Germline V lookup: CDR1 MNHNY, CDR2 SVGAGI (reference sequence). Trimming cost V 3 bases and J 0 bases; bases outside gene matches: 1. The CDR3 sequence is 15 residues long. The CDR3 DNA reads TGTGCCAGCAGTTATGGGACAGGGGTGAACACTGAAGCTTTCTTT. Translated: CASSYGTGVNTEAFF.

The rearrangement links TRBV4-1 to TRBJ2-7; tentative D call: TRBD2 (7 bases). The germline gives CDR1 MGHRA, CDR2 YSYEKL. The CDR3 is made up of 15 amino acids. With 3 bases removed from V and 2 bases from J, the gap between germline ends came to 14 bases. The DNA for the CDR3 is TGCGCCAGCAGCCAGCTACAGGGACTACCCTACGAGCAGTACTTC. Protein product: CASSQLQGLPYEQYF.

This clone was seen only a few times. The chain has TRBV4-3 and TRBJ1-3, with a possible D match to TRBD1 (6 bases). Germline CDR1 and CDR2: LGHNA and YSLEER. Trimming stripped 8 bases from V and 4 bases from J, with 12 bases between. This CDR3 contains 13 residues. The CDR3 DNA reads TGCGCCAGCGGAGCAGACAGGGGAAACACCATATATTTT. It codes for CASGADRGNTIYF.

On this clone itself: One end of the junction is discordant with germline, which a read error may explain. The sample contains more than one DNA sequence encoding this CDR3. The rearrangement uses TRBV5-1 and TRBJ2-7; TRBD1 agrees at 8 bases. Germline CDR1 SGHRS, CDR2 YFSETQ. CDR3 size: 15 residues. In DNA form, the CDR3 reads TGCGCCAGCAGTTTGGAGGGGGACAGGAGGGGGGAGCAGTACTTC. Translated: CASSLEGDRRGEQYF.